Listed below are T cell receptor beta chains from one sample, sequenced in a study of CD8 T cells in ankylosing spondylitis. Each CDR3 protein is one row after TCRdb ran MiXCR on the 5' RACE reads. In the table there are about 450,000 distinct CDR3 sequences, roughly a quarter of which are singletons. The source material was blood, either unsorted or a sorted T cell fraction (not recorded which). These receptors originate from a male donor with ankylosing spondylitis. Each CDR3 is given with its conserved first and last residue. The D gene is left open where the match is weak. The size of a clone is reported for some rows only, either as once, few or many, or as a class for expanded clones.

d_gene: TRBD1; j_gene: TRBJ2-7; abundance: once; v_gene: TRBV20-1; len: 14; CDR3aa: CSARLDRGRYEQYF; CDR3nt: TGCAGTGCTAGACTGGACAGGGGACGCTACGAGCAGTACTTC
d_gene: NA; j_gene: TRBJ1-1; abundance: NA; v_gene: TRBV20-1; len: 13; CDR3aa: CSAHREIDTEAFF; CDR3nt: TGCAGTGCTCACAGGGAAATTGACACTGAAGCTTTCTTT
d_gene: NA; j_gene: TRBJ2-1; abundance: few; v_gene: TRBV7-2; len: 17; CDR3aa: CASSLTSPQISSNEQFF; CDR3nt: TGTGCCAGCAGCCTCACTAGCCCCCAAATTTCCAGCAATGAGCAGTTCTTC
d_gene: TRBD2; j_gene: TRBJ2-1; abundance: few; v_gene: TRBV20-1; len: 15; CDR3aa: CSASGTSGAANEQFF; CDR3nt: TGCAGTGCTAGTGGTACTAGCGGAGCTGCAAATGAGCAGTTCTTC
d_gene: TRBD1; j_gene: TRBJ1-2; abundance: NA; v_gene: TRBV4-2; len: 16; CDR3aa: CASTQNSGQGNYGYTF; CDR3nt: TGTGCCAGCACCCAAAATTCGGGACAGGGAAACTATGGCTACACCTTC
d_gene: NA; j_gene: TRBJ2-1; abundance: few; v_gene: TRBV15; len: 18; CDR3aa: CATSREVVSGDLDNEQFF; CDR3nt: TGTGCCACCAGCAGAGAAGTCGTGTCGGGAGACCTTGACAATGAGCAGTTCTTC
d_gene: NA; j_gene: TRBJ2-1; abundance: many; v_gene: TRBV20-1; len: 14; CDR3aa: CSALDSGATNEQFF; CDR3nt: TGCAGTGCCCTGGACAGCGGGGCTACCAATGAGCAGTTCTTC
d_gene: TRBD2; j_gene: TRBJ2-2; abundance: NA; v_gene: TRBV4-2; len: 18; CDR3aa: CASSQKILAGDHTGELFF; CDR3nt: TGTGCCAGCAGCCAAAAAATTCTAGCGGGAGACCACACCGGGGAGCTGTTTTTT
d_gene: NA; j_gene: TRBJ2-1; abundance: NA; v_gene: TRBV20-1; len: 13; CDR3aa: CSASLEAYNEQFF; CDR3nt: TGCAGTGCTTCCCTAGAGGCCTACAATGAGCAGTTCTTC
d_gene: TRBD1; j_gene: TRBJ2-2; abundance: NA; v_gene: TRBV7-9; len: 15; CDR3aa: CASSKDRPGTGELFF; CDR3nt: TGTGCCAGCAGCAAGGACAGGCCGGGCACCGGGGAGCTGTTTTTT
d_gene: TRBD2; j_gene: TRBJ2-1; abundance: NA; v_gene: TRBV12-3/TRBV12-4; len: 14; CDR3aa: CASRPRTSGNEQFF; CDR3nt: TGTGCCAGCAGACCCCGGACTAGCGGAAATGAGCAGTTCTTC
d_gene: TRBD1; j_gene: TRBJ1-1; abundance: NA; v_gene: TRBV5-1; len: 14; CDR3aa: CASSVGQQNTEAFF; CDR3nt: TGCGCCAGCAGCGTGGGACAGCAGAACACTGAAGCTTTCTTT
d_gene: NA; j_gene: TRBJ2-5; abundance: NA; v_gene: TRBV11-2; len: 15; CDR3aa: CASSLDPGSQETQYF; CDR3nt: TGTGCCAGCAGCTTAGACCCAGGTTCACAAGAGACCCAGTACTTC
d_gene: NA; j_gene: TRBJ2-1; abundance: NA; v_gene: TRBV29-1; len: 12; CDR3aa: CSVMRERSEQFF; CDR3nt: TGCAGCGTTATGAGGGAGAGGAGTGAGCAGTTCTTC